Listed here are 15 T cell receptor beta chains from one sample, sequenced in a study of T cell repertoires in cytomegalovirus infection. TCRdb re-called the reads through MiXCR, storing one row per CDR3 protein. The profile shows hundreds of thousands of distinct CDR3 sequences, roughly 36% of them singletons. Antigen specificity for these receptors is unknown. The sequences come from cultured PBMCs, collected from culture after CMV antigen stimulation. All receptors come from a human donor in good health (CMV status not recorded). Some clones in this sample may be carry-over from other donors' samples.

The chain joins TRBV12-3 or TRBV12-4 to TRBJ1-4; 7 nucleotides agree with TRBD1. V lost 5 bases to trimming and J lost 8 bases; unmatched junction nucleotides: 8. This CDR3 is built from 14 residues. The chain's CDR3 is CASSKGQLEEKLFF. The CDR3 DNA sequence: TGTGCCAGCAGTAAGGGACAGCTGGAGGAAAAACTGTTTTTT.

The table lists this clonotype with a count of one. The genes are TRBV19 and TRBJ2-1; either TRBD1 or TRBD2 may fit D (5 bases each). CDR1 and CDR2 (germline): LNHDA, SQIVND (reference sequence). The V end lost 8 bases, the J end lost 5 bases, and 13 bases lay between the germline ends. The CDR3 loop spans 13 amino acids. The CDR3 sequence: CASRWGRDNEQFF. CDR3 DNA sequence: TGTGCCAGTCGTTGGGGGAGAGACAATGAGCAGTTCTTC.

The chain carries TRBV7-2 and TRBJ1-3; TRBD1 is a possible D gene (6 bases). Germline V gene data show CDR1 as SGHTA and CDR2 as FQGNSA. V lost 5 bases to trimming and J lost 3 bases, with 11 bases between them. The CDR3 contains 14 residues. DNA for the CDR3: TGTGCCAGCAGCCCGAGGGGGAGTGGAAACACCATATATTTT. It encodes CASSPRGSGNTIYF.

This clonotype occurred a few times. The rearrangement links TRBV19 to TRBJ2-1, with D possibly TRBD2 on 6 matching bases. Germline CDR1 is LNHDA and CDR2 is SQIVND (reference sequence). This CDR3 comprises 15 residues. With 1 base removed from V and 8 bases from J, the gap between germline ends came to 15 bases. CDR3 amino acids: CASSIGSSEGDEQFF. CDR3 sequence (DNA): TGTGCCAGTAGTATAGGGTCTAGCGAGGGCGATGAGCAGTTCTTC.

This clonotype was recorded many times. The chain joins TRBV7-2 to TRBJ1-6; D is uncertain. Germline loops: CDR1 SGHTA, CDR2 FQGNSA. This CDR3 region has 14 residues. V lost 3 bases and J 9 bases, leaving 12 bases between the germline ends. The CDR3 protein is CASSLIDLGSPLHF. DNA for the CDR3: TGTGCCAGCAGCTTGATCGACTTGGGTTCACCCCTCCACTTT.

V is TRBV4-1 and J is TRBJ2-1; D is ambiguous. V was cut by 2 bases and J by 6 bases, with 14 bases left in between. The CDR3 loop spans 15 amino acids. The germline V gene encodes CDR1 MGHRA and CDR2 YSYEKL. In DNA form, the CDR3 reads TGCGCCAGCAGCCAACCCTTGACTGCCCCCAATGAGCAGTTCTTC. Protein product: CASSQPLTAPNEQFF.

The table lists this clonotype with a few counts. The chain is built from TRBV28 and TRBJ1-5; 9 positions match TRBD1. The CDR3 has 17 amino acids. Looked up from germline, CDR1 is MDHEN and CDR2 is SYDVKM. Losses at the gene ends were 4 bases for V and 4 bases for J; bases not matched to a gene: 11. CDR3 nucleotide sequence: TGTGCCAGCAGTTCCCCCCGCGGGACAGGGAAAAATCAGCCCCAGCATTTT. Protein product: CASSSPRGTGKNQPQHF.

In this sample, this clonotype turned up a few times. V and J are TRBV27 and TRBJ2-1; 10 bases agree with TRBD2. V lost 5 bases to trimming and J lost 2 bases; unmatched junction nucleotides: 6. Looked up from germline, CDR1 is MNHEY and CDR2 is SMNVEV (reference sequence). The CDR3 is 16 amino acids. The CDR3 protein is CASSRDLAGAYNEQFF. The CDR3 DNA is TGTGCCAGCAGTCGTGACCTAGCGGGAGCCTACAATGAGCAGTTCTTC.

This chain joins TRBV29-1 and TRBJ2-1, with TRBD2 as a possible D gene (6 bases). V was shortened by 7 bases and J by 7 bases, with 11 bases between the two germline ends. CDR3 size: 11 residues. The germline V gene encodes CDR1 SQVTM and CDR2 ANQGSEA. The CDR3 nucleotides are TGCAGCGGCACTGGGGGGAATGAGCAGTTCTTC. It codes for CSGTGGNEQFF.

The V and J genes are TRBV20-1 and TRBJ2-1, with 10 bases that match TRBD2. CDR3 size: 14 residues. Per germline, CDR1 DFQATT and CDR2 SNEGSKA (reference sequence). With 5 bases clipped from V and 4 bases from J, the junction kept 5 bases outside the gene matches. This CDR3 reads CSARGLAEYNEQFF. DNA for the CDR3: TGCAGTGCTCGAGGACTAGCGGAGTACAATGAGCAGTTCTTC.

The chain is built from TRBV6-1 and TRBJ1-2; maybe TRBD1 (5 bases). V was trimmed by 6 bases and J by 6 bases, leaving 14 bases between them. Germline CDR1 reads MNHNS; CDR2 reads SASEGT. This CDR3 has 13 amino acids. CDR3 coding DNA: TGTGCCAGCAGAAGACAGCCCGGCGATGGCTACACCTTC. Its translation: CASRRQPGDGYTF.

This clonotype has more than one count but fewer than ten. The chain recombines TRBV12-3 or TRBV12-4 with TRBJ2-1; 7 nucleotides line up with TRBD2. V lost 5 bases and J lost 4; bases outside the gene matches: 2. The CDR3 runs 13 residues. CDR3 in DNA: TGTGCCAGCAGTGTTAGCGGGTACAATGAGCAGTTCTTC. This sequence encodes CASSVSGYNEQFF.

This clonotype was observed a few times. The chain recombines TRBV10-3 with TRBJ1-6, with D perhaps TRBD1 (6 bases). V lost 6 bases, J lost 7 bases, and 16 bases lay in between. CDR1 ENHRY and CDR2 SYGVKD come from the germline V gene. There are 15 residues in the CDR3. CDR3 in amino acids: CAISAGEGRNSPLHF. CDR3 coding DNA: TGTGCCATCAGCGCAGGGGAAGGACGGAATTCACCCCTCCACTTT.

This clonotype was counted between two and nine times. The chain has TRBV12-3 or TRBV12-4 and TRBJ2-7; 9 bases map to TRBD1. This CDR3 spans 15 amino acids. Trimming removed 4 bases from V and 3 bases from J; junction bases left unmatched: 7. The DNA of the CDR3 is TGTGCCAGCAGTTCCACAGGGGGCATATTCTACGAGCAGTACTTC. It codes for CASSSTGGIFYEQYF.

In this sample, this clonotype turned up many times. The V call is TRBV7-2, the J call TRBJ2-7; TRBD2 agrees at 7 bases. The J segment lost 0 bases and the V segment lost 4 bases, leaving 9 bases of the junction unmatched. This CDR3 has 16 amino acids. Germline-derived CDR1 and CDR2 are SGHTA and FQGNSA. This CDR3 is CASSSSLAGVSYEQYF. The CDR3 DNA reads TGTGCCAGCAGCTCTAGCTTGGCGGGAGTCTCCTACGAGCAGTACTTC. The full variable domain, completed using reference TRBV7-2 and TRBJ2-7, is GAGVSQSPSNKVTEKGKDVELRCDPISGHTALYWYRQSLGQGLEFLIYFQGNSAPDKSGLPSDRFSAERTGGSVSTLTIQRTQQEDSAVYLCASSSSLAGVSYEQYFGPGTRLTVT.